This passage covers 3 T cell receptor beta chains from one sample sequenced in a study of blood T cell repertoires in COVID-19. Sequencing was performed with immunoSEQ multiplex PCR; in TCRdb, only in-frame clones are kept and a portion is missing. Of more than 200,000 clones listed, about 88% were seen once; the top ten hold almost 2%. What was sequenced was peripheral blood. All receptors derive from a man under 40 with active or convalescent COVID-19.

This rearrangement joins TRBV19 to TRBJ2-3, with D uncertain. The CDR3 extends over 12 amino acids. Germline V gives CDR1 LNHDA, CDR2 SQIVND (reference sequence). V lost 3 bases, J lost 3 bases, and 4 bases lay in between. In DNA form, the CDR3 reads TGTGCCAGTAGTATCGGTACAGATACGCAGTATTTT. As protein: CASSIGTDTQYF.

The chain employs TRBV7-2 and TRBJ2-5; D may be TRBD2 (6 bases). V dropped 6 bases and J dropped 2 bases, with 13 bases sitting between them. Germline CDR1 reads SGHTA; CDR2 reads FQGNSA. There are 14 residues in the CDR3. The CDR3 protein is CASSYAGGQETQYF. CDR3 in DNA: TGTGCCAGCAGTTATGCCGGGGGACAAGAGACCCAGTACTTC.

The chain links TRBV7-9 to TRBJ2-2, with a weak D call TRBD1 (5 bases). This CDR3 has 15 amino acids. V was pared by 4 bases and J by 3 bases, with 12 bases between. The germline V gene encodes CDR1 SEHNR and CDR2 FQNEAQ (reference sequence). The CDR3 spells CASSSGQAYTGELFF. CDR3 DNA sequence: TGTGCCAGCAGCTCTGGACAAGCCTACACCGGGGAGCTGTTTTTT.